This entry lists 30 T cell receptor beta chains sequenced from one sample in a study of blood T cell repertoires in COVID-19. This table comes from immunoSEQ multiplex PCR, and its TCRdb copy is limited to in-frame clones, with some not included. Of about 41,000 clones in the sample, roughly 85% are singletons; the top ten hold 3.5% to 4.5%. Sequencing used peripheral blood. Source of these receptors: a man between 60 and 75 years old with acute or convalescent COVID-19.

The J gene is TRBJ2-7, the V gene TRBV6-5, with D maybe TRBD1 (6 bases). Trimming left V 2 bases short and J 4 bases short, with 6 bases between. The CDR3 covers 12 residues. Per the germline V gene, CDR1 is MNHEY and CDR2 is SVGAGI. CDR3 residues: CASSYQGYEQYF. CDR3 in DNA: TGTGCCAGCAGTTACCAGGGGTACGAGCAGTACTTC.

This sequence joins TRBV3-1 (or the pseudogene TRBV3-2) and TRBJ2-7; tentatively, D is TRBD2 (6 bases). CDR3 length: 12 amino acids. CDR1 LGHDT and CDR2 YNNKEL come from the germline V gene (reference sequence). Trimming cost V 3 bases and J 8 bases, with 11 bases left between them. CDR3 region: CASSQGLTQQYF. Written as DNA, the CDR3 is TGTGCCAGCAGCCAGGGACTTACCCAGCAGTACTTC.

The chain recombines TRBV7-2 with TRBJ2-7; no definite D call. CDR3 length equals 14 residues. Trimming took off 5 bases at V and 7 bases at J, with 18 bases between the two ends. CDR1 is SGHTA, CDR2 FQGNSA, per germline. This chain's CDR3 is CASSPTLTNWEQYF. CDR3 sequence (DNA): TGTGCCAGCAGCCCTACCTTAACGAATTGGGAGCAGTACTTC. The full variable domain, rest sourced from reference TRBV7-2 and TRBJ2-7, is GAGVSQSPSNKVTEKGKDVELRCDPISGHTALYWYRQSLGQGLEFLIYFQGNSAPDKSGLPSDRFSAERTGGSVSTLTIQRTQQEDSAVYLCASSPTLTNWEQYFGPGTRLTVT.

J is TRBJ1-2 and V is TRBV10-3; TRBD1 aligns across 7 bases. The ends lost 4 bases at V and 5 bases at J; junction bases unmatched: 1. Germline V gene data show CDR1 as ENHRY and CDR2 as SYGVKD. CDR3 length equals 12 residues. The CDR3 loop reads CAISGQGYGYTF. In nucleotides, the CDR3 is TGTGCCATCAGTGGACAGGGATATGGCTACACCTTC.

This rearrangement joins TRBV9 to TRBJ2-3, with 7 bases matching TRBD2. The junction had 11 bases not matched to a gene; V was cut back by 3 bases and J by 1 base. The V gene's germline CDR1 is SGDLS and CDR2 YYNGEE. The CDR3 has 17 residues. The CDR3 region is CASSAQGRGVGTDTQYF. CDR3 sequence (DNA): TGTGCCAGCAGCGCCCAGGGTCGGGGGGTCGGCACAGATACGCAGTATTTT.

The chain has TRBV19 and TRBJ1-5; D is unclear. This CDR3 comprises 15 residues. V dropped 4 bases and J dropped 0 bases, with 10 bases sitting between them. Per germline, CDR1 LNHDA and CDR2 SQIVND (reference sequence). The CDR3 DNA reads as TGTGCCAGTAGTAAAAGGAGGACTAGCAATCAGCCCCAGCATTTT. This gives the protein CASSKRRTSNQPQHF.

The genes are TRBV5-4 and TRBJ1-6, with 7 bases identical to TRBD1. The V gene end was trimmed by 3 bases and the J gene end by 9 bases; junction bases not matched to a gene: 9. The CDR3 has 15 amino acids. The germline V gene has CDR1 SGHNT and CDR2 YYREEE (reference sequence). The CDR3 DNA is TGTGCCAGCAGCTCTTCAGGGGGAAGTGGTTCACCCCTCCACTTT. Protein sequence: CASSSSGGSGSPLHF.

This clone was seen a single time. CDR3 DNA sequence: TGTGCCAGGACGACTAGTAATGTGGATGAGCAGTTCTTC. Its translation is CARTTSNVDEQFF. This sequence joins TRBV3-1 (or the pseudogene TRBV3-2) and TRBJ2-1; D may be TRBD2 (6 bases). Germline V gene lookup returns CDR1 LGHDT and CDR2 YNNKEL (reference sequence). CDR3 length: 13 amino acids. Between the trimmed V and J ends, which lost 9 bases and 8 bases, there was a span of 17 bases.

The chain employs TRBV6-2 or TRBV6-3 and TRBJ2-5; 10 nucleotides agree with TRBD1. There are 14 residues in the CDR3. Looked up from germline, CDR1 is MNHEY and CDR2 is SVGEGT. Germline trimming cut 4 bases from V and 4 bases from J; bases unmatched to any gene: 3. The DNA of the CDR3 is TGTGCCAGCAGTTCGCGACAGGGGGCAGAGACCCAGTACTTC. Residues: CASSSRQGAETQYF.

The J gene is TRBJ1-2, the V gene TRBV6-7, with TRBD1 as a possible D gene (5 bases). TRBV6-7 is marked as an open reading frame, function uncertain. The CDR3 loop spans 12 amino acids. Trimming stripped 2 bases from V and 8 bases from J, with 9 bases between. The CDR3 region is CASSYEQDGYTF. The DNA of the CDR3 is TGTGCCAGCAGTTACGAACAGGACGGCTACACCTTC.

This chain uses TRBV7-9 with TRBJ1-1; D is possibly TRBD1 (5 bases). From germline, CDR1 is SEHNR and CDR2 FQNEAQ (reference sequence). The germline V and J ends were trimmed by 1 base and 1 base, with 10 bases remaining between them. The CDR3 is made up of 15 amino acids. CDR3 protein: CASSLGGGANTEAFF. In DNA, the CDR3 is TGTGCCAGCAGCTTAGGGGGAGGGGCGAACACTGAAGCTTTCTTT.

The V and J genes are TRBV21-1 and TRBJ1-4; TRBD1 is taken as the D call from the table, unchecked against the DNA. TRBV21-1 is an annotated pseudogene. The CDR3 is made up of 15 amino acids. Here the CDR3 DNA reads TGTGCCAGCAGCGGGTGGGGCAGGTGGAATGAAAAACTGTTTTTT. Translated, it gives CASSGWGRWNEKLFF.

The V and J genes are TRBV4-3 and TRBJ2-3, with 7 bases lining up with TRBD2. Germline CDR1 and CDR2: LGHNA and YSLEER. V shed 4 bases, J shed 6 bases, and the junction held 13 bases outside the gene matches. The CDR3 runs 16 residues. The CDR3 sequence: CASSPEPGRGFDTQYF. The CDR3 bases are TGCGCCAGCAGCCCTGAACCGGGGAGGGGTTTTGATACGCAGTATTTT.

This sequence joins TRBV5-5 and TRBJ1-2; no clear D gene. From germline, CDR1 is SGHKS and CDR2 YYEKEE (reference sequence). This CDR3 is built from 13 residues. Trimming cost V 4 bases and J 2 bases, with 9 bases left between them. CDR3 DNA: TGTGCCAGCAGCCTAGAACCAAACTATGGCTACACCTTC. Translated: CASSLEPNYGYTF.

V and J are TRBV15 and TRBJ2-5; D is perhaps TRBD2 (5 bases). The V end was cut by 3 bases, the J end by 7 bases, with 18 bases between. Per the germline V gene, CDR1 is LNHNV and CDR2 is YYDKDF (reference sequence). The CDR3 has 15 residues. This CDR3 is CATSSRTGVSVTQYF. DNA of the CDR3: TGTGCCACCAGCAGCCGCACCGGGGTCTCCGTGACCCAGTACTTC.

The J gene is TRBJ2-5, the V gene TRBV3-1 (or the pseudogene TRBV3-2), with D maybe TRBD2 (6 bases). The CDR3 covers 15 residues. Per germline, CDR1 LGHDT and CDR2 YNNKEL (reference sequence). V lost 0 bases and J 2 bases, leaving 10 bases between the germline ends. CDR3 sequence: CASSQDGSGQETQYF. In DNA, the CDR3 is TGTGCCAGCAGCCAAGACGGGAGCGGGCAAGAGACCCAGTACTTC.

This clone was recorded a few times. The chain couples TRBV9 to TRBJ2-2; possibly TRBD1 for D (6 bases). The V gene's germline CDR1 is SGDLS and CDR2 YYNGEE. Deletions cut 3 bases from V and 4 bases from J, with 13 bases between. The CDR3 consists of 15 residues. CDR3 loop: CASSGAGVGTGELFF. The DNA of the CDR3 is TGTGCCAGCAGCGGGGCAGGGGTTGGCACCGGGGAGCTGTTTTTT.

J is TRBJ1-6 and V is TRBV6-5; D is unclear. V was pared by 6 bases and J by 5 bases, with 14 bases between. Germline loops: CDR1 MNHEY, CDR2 SVGAGI. The CDR3 consists of 15 residues. The CDR3 here is CASRFPLRDNSPLHF. The CDR3 DNA reads TGTGCCAGCAGGTTCCCGCTGAGGGATAATTCACCCCTCCACTTT.

This clone appeared a few times. The V gene is TRBV7-2, the J gene TRBJ2-1; the D is unclear. Trimming took off 0 bases at V and 1 base at J, with 10 bases between the two ends. CDR3 length equals 16 residues. Germline V lookup: CDR1 SGHTA, CDR2 FQGNSA. The CDR3 reads CASSLAARFSYNEQFF. CDR3 DNA: TGTGCCAGCAGCTTAGCTGCCAGGTTTTCCTACAATGAGCAGTTCTTC.

The chain couples TRBV10-3 to TRBJ2-3; 8 nucleotides align to TRBD2. V trimming: 7 bases; J trimming: 3 bases; junction bases outside the gene matches: 9. The CDR3 length is 15 residues. Germline-derived CDR1 and CDR2 are ENHRY and SYGVKD. CDR3 region: CAINNAGGGTDTQYF. CDR3 in DNA: TGTGCCATCAACAATGCGGGGGGCGGTACAGATACGCAGTATTTT.

V usage is TRBV6-5 and J usage is TRBJ2-1, with D perhaps TRBD2 (5 bases). This CDR3 spans 16 amino acids. The V end was cut by 0 bases, the J end by 4 bases, with 13 bases between. CDR1 and CDR2 from the germline V gene are MNHEY and SVGAGI. The CDR3 is CASSYSLAGAYNEQFF. In DNA form, the CDR3 reads TGTGCCAGCAGTTACTCGCTTGCGGGTGCTTACAATGAGCAGTTCTTC.

The chain uses TRBV5-6 and TRBJ1-6; a possible D gene is TRBD1 (6 bases). This CDR3 is 15 amino acids long. CDR1 SGHDT and CDR2 YYEEEE come from the germline V gene. Deletions cut 6 bases from V and 7 bases from J, with 17 bases between. CDR3 nucleotide sequence: TGTGCCAGCACCTTAACCGGGACAATAAATTCACCCCTCCACTTT. It specifies CASTLTGTINSPLHF. The full variable domain, its missing parts supplied by reference TRBV5-6 and TRBJ1-6, is DAGVTQSPTHLIKTRGQQVTLRCSPKSGHDTVSWYQQALGQGPQFIFQYYEEEERQRGNFPDRFSGHQFPNYSSELNVNALLLGDSALYLCASTLTGTINSPLHFGNGTRLTVT.

This sequence joins TRBV10-3 and TRBJ2-3; 7 positions agree with TRBD1. Germline V CDR1 and CDR2: ENHRY, SYGVKD. This CDR3 spans 16 amino acids. V was clipped by 5 bases and J by 1 base; unmatched bases: 9. For the CDR3, the DNA is TGTGCCATCAGTTCACAGGGGTCCTTTGGCACAGATACGCAGTATTTT. Its protein product is CAISSQGSFGTDTQYF.

The gene calls are TRBV14 and TRBJ1-4, with 7 bases matching TRBD1. The CDR3 totals 15 residues. Looked up from germline, CDR1 is SGHDN and CDR2 is FVKESK. J lost 0 bases, V lost 4 bases, and 2 bases had no gene match. CDR3 sequence (DNA): TGTGCCAGCAGCCGGGGGACAGCAACTAATGAAAAACTGTTTTTT. Translating it yields CASSRGTATNEKLFF.

This clone was counted a single time. The chain couples TRBV18 to TRBJ1-1; 8 bases are shared with TRBD1. The V gene end was trimmed by 5 bases and the J gene end by 3 bases; junction bases not matched to a gene: 5. Per the germline V gene, CDR1 is KGHSH and CDR2 is LQKENI. The CDR3 consists of 14 residues. The CDR3 nucleotides read TGTGCCAGCTCATCACAGGGGGTTGACACTGAAGCTTTCTTT. Translating gives CASSSQGVDTEAFF.

This clone showed up just once. The chain combines TRBV2 with TRBJ2-1; 8 bases line up with TRBD2. CDR3 length: 15 residues. The ends lost 4 bases at V and 5 bases at J; junction bases unmatched: 7. Germline values: CDR1 SNHLY, CDR2 FYNNEI. CDR3 coding DNA: TGTGCCAGCAGTGGGTTCGGGGGGGCCCACAATGAGCAGTTCTTC. Its protein is CASSGFGGAHNEQFF.

The V and J genes are TRBV9 and TRBJ2-1; the match to TRBD2 covers 8 bases. This CDR3 is built from 15 residues. Germline V gene data show CDR1 as SGDLS and CDR2 as YYNGEE. J gave up 4 bases and V 5 bases, and 8 bases lay outside the gene matches. CDR3 residues: CASSESGGLYNEQFF. The CDR3 nucleotides are TGTGCCAGCAGTGAAAGCGGGGGCCTTTACAATGAGCAGTTCTTC.

The chain combines TRBV2 with TRBJ2-3; the match to TRBD2 covers 10 bases. Germline lookup yields CDR1 SNHLY and CDR2 FYNNEI. With 7 bases clipped from V and 5 bases from J, the junction kept 18 bases outside the gene matches. The CDR3 covers 18 residues. The CDR3 protein is CASMGGRTSGRPGDTQYF. Written as DNA, the CDR3 is TGTGCCAGCATGGGGGGCAGGACTAGCGGCCGACCCGGAGATACGCAGTATTTT.

V gene TRBV6-2 or TRBV6-3 combines with J gene TRBJ1-2; D unclear. Trimming took off 7 bases at V and 5 bases at J, with 14 bases between the two ends. The germline V gene has CDR1 MNHEY and CDR2 SVGEGT. CDR3 length: 13 amino acids. CDR3: CASTPAGDYGYTF. Written as DNA, the CDR3 is TGTGCCAGCACCCCAGCAGGTGATTATGGCTACACCTTC.

The DNA for the CDR3 is TGTGCCAGCAGGGGGGAAGGGGGTAATCAGTACTTC. Protein product: CASRGEGGNQYF. The gene calls are TRBV2 and TRBJ2-4; D perhaps matches TRBD1 (6 bases). The V end was cut by 6 bases, the J end by 12 bases, with 15 bases between. In germline, CDR1 is SNHLY, CDR2 FYNNEI. The CDR3 extends over 12 amino acids.